The clone carrying this TCR beta chain was detected only once. The CDR3 consists of 13 residues. The germline gives CDR1 MNHNS, CDR2 SASEGT. V lost 7 bases to trimming and J lost 8 bases, with 12 bases between them. The data were taken from a study of cytomegalovirus exposure and HLA in healthy donors. The PCR had 60 Vbeta and 13 Jbeta primers. TCRdb's copy holds only in-frame clones and misses some; the assay was immunoSEQ multiplex PCR. The table records some 60,000 clones, less than 90% of them present only once. The TCR comes from a female donor in good health and CMV-seronegative. The genes are TRBV6-1 and TRBJ1-6; no reliable D call. The sample was PBMCs. Here the CDR3 reads CASKEGGDSPLHF. The CDR3 DNA is TGTGCCAGCAAAGAGGGTGGGGATTCACCCCTCCACTTT.